The 27 T cell receptor beta chains reported below all come from one sample, sequenced in a study of CD8 T cells in ankylosing spondylitis. Study observations and caveats: A TCR beta motif made of 7 to 9 highly homologous variants seemed typical of ankylosing spondylitis blood.

TCRdb processed the 5' RACE reads anew with MiXCR; each CDR3 protein has one entry. Here the sample spans 670,000 or so distinct CDR3 sequences, under 20% being singletons. The antigens of these receptors remain unknown. The specimen sequenced was blood, either unsorted or a sorted T cell fraction (not recorded which). The receptors here all came from a male donor with ankylosing spondylitis.

This clonotype was detected many times. V is TRBV12-3 or TRBV12-4 and J is TRBJ1-2, with 11 bases aligning to TRBD1. J was trimmed by 4 bases and V by 6 bases; bases with no gene match: 13. The CDR3 totals 17 residues. This CDR3 is CASREGTGGKGSYGYTF. The DNA of the CDR3 is TGTGCCAGCAGAGAGGGGACAGGGGGTAAAGGATCCTATGGCTACACCTTC.

This chain connects TRBV11-1 to TRBJ2-3; 9 positions agree with TRBD1. The CDR3 totals 18 residues. After removal of 5 bases from V and 2 bases from J, the junction contained 14 bases not matched to a gene. CDR1 is SGHAT, CDR2 FQDESV, per germline (reference sequence). The CDR3 DNA reads as TGTGCCAGCAGCCCGATAAATGTGGGGACAGGGCCCACAGATACGCAGTATTTT. Protein product: CASSPINVGTGPTDTQYF.

This clonotype was seen a handful of times. V usage is TRBV9 and J usage is TRBJ1-1; D is uncertain. This CDR3 is 15 amino acids long. Trimming removed 4 bases from V and 4 bases from J, with 17 bases in between. Looked up from germline, CDR1 is SGDLS and CDR2 is YYNGEE. The CDR3 DNA reads TGTGCCAGCAGCCCCGGAATAGCTGTGAGCACTGAAGCTTTCTTT. Translated, it gives CASSPGIAVSTEAFF.

This clonotype was found a few times. The rearrangement joins TRBV4-1 to TRBJ2-7; D gene unclear. Trimming removed 3 bases at V and 6 bases at J, with 15 bases between. Germline CDR1 and CDR2: MGHRA and YSYEKL. The CDR3 is made up of 14 amino acids. This chain's CDR3 is CASSQAPGMGEQYF. The DNA of the CDR3 is TGCGCCAGCAGCCAGGCCCCTGGTATGGGCGAGCAGTACTTC.

Many counts were recorded for this clonotype. The chain uses TRBV9 and TRBJ1-1, with D uncertain. The CDR3 is made up of 13 amino acids. V was pared by 7 bases and J by 6 bases, with 16 bases between. Germline V CDR1 and CDR2: SGDLS, YYNGEE. CDR3 sequence reads: CASVPREGAEAFF. CDR3 nucleotides: TGTGCCAGCGTCCCCCGAGAGGGCGCTGAAGCTTTCTTT.

This clonotype was seen more than once but under ten times. This rearrangement joins TRBV4-1 to TRBJ2-7; 11 nucleotides align to TRBD1. Germline assignment: CDR1 MGHRA and CDR2 YSYEKL. V dropped 4 bases and J dropped 3; count of bases not matched to a gene: 5. The CDR3 is made up of 15 amino acids. For the CDR3, the DNA is TGCGCCAGCAGCCTTGGACAGGGGGCGGTCTACGAGCAGTACTTC. Its translation: CASSLGQGAVYEQYF.

V usage is TRBV6-5 and J usage is TRBJ2-2; the match to TRBD1 covers 11 bases. The CDR3 has 17 residues. Losses at the gene ends were 4 bases for V and 5 bases for J; bases not matched to a gene: 9. The germline CDR1 and CDR2 sequences are MNHEY and SVGAGI. In DNA form, the CDR3 reads TGTGCCAGCAGTTTTCGTAAGGACAGGGGGCTGACCGGGGAGCTGTTTTTT. Amino acids: CASSFRKDRGLTGELFF.

The CDR3 sequence: CASSLGPSLGNTIYF. The CDR3 region has the DNA TGTGCCAGCAGTCTTGGACCATCTCTTGGAAACACCATATATTTT. The V call is TRBV3-1, the J call TRBJ1-3, with D hard to call. V was cut by 6 bases and J by 3 bases, with 15 bases left in between. Per germline, CDR1 LGHDT and CDR2 YNNKEL (reference sequence). The CDR3 has 15 residues.

A few counts support this clonotype. The chain combines TRBV20-1 with TRBJ2-1, with no clear D. The germline V and J ends were trimmed by 5 bases and 7 bases, with 24 bases remaining between them. Germline loops: CDR1 DFQATT, CDR2 SNEGSKA (reference sequence). This CDR3 has 16 amino acids. CDR3 sequence: CSAPPEWGGDRNEQFF. The CDR3 coding sequence is TGCAGTGCTCCCCCGGAGTGGGGTGGAGATAGAAATGAGCAGTTCTTC.

The rearrangement joins TRBV15 to TRBJ2-1; D ambiguous. The V end lost 0 bases, the J end lost 4 bases, and 16 bases lay between the germline ends. The CDR3 loop spans 17 amino acids. Germline values: CDR1 LNHNV, CDR2 YYDKDF (reference sequence). The CDR3 DNA is TGTGCCACCAGCAGAGAAGCCCCCGGGTGGCGGTACAATGAGCAGTTCTTC. Translating gives CATSREAPGWRYNEQFF.

The chain employs TRBV4-2 and TRBJ2-1, with 11 bases fitting TRBD2. Germline CDR1 is LGHNA and CDR2 is YNFKEQ. The junction had 8 bases not matched to a gene; V was cut back by 0 bases and J by 7 bases. The CDR3 loop spans 17 amino acids. The CDR3 region is CASSQDLAGGPGNEQFF. As DNA, the CDR3 is TGTGCCAGCAGCCAAGACTTAGCGGGGGGGCCGGGAAATGAGCAGTTCTTC.

The chain is built from TRBV24-1 and TRBJ2-3; D remains ambiguous. This CDR3 region has 13 residues. V lost 4 bases to trimming and J lost 4 bases, with 8 bases between them. Germline lookup yields CDR1 KGHDR and CDR2 SFDVKD. The CDR3 loop is CATSEKFPDTQYF. For the CDR3, the DNA is TGTGCCACCAGTGAGAAGTTTCCAGATACGCAGTATTTT.

This clonotype was counted a few times. The chain links TRBV7-9 to TRBJ2-1; D not certain. The length of the CDR3 is 15 residues. Between the trimmed V and J ends, which lost 4 bases and 3 bases, there was a span of 13 bases. Germline V gene lookup returns CDR1 SEHNR and CDR2 FQNEAQ (reference sequence). Here the CDR3 DNA reads TGTGCCAGCAGCTCCCAGGCGCAAGGCTACAATGAGCAGTTCTTC. This codes for CASSSQAQGYNEQFF.

This clonotype was seen at least ten times. The V gene is TRBV4-2, the J gene TRBJ2-7; the D gene is possibly TRBD2 (6 bases). CDR3 size: 14 residues. CDR1 LGHNA and CDR2 YNFKEQ come from the germline V gene. V was cut by 4 bases and J by 3 bases, with 13 bases left in between. The CDR3 loop is CASSPGDSLYEQYF. The CDR3, as DNA: TGTGCCAGCAGCCCCGGGGACTCTCTCTACGAGCAGTACTTC.

The CDR3 here is CASSYSSPGRGILAAQYF. CDR3 coding DNA: TGTGCCAGCAGTTACTCGAGCCCGGGACGGGGGATATTGGCGGCCCAGTACTTC. V is TRBV6-5 and J is TRBJ2-5, with a possible D match to TRBD2 (6 bases). Germline CDR1 MNHEY, CDR2 SVGAGI. The CDR3 extends over 18 amino acids. Trimming removed 0 bases at V and 9 bases at J, with 26 bases between.

V is TRBV4-1 and J is TRBJ2-1, with 13 bases fitting TRBD2. This CDR3 spans 18 amino acids. Unmatched junction bases numbered 7, after V lost 0 bases and J lost 5 bases. Germline loops: CDR1 MGHRA, CDR2 YSYEKL. CDR3 amino acids: CASSQDRTSGRWNNEQFF. CDR3 sequence (DNA): TGCGCCAGCAGCCAAGATCGGACTAGCGGGAGATGGAACAATGAGCAGTTCTTC.

The gene calls are TRBV20-1 and TRBJ2-2; 8 bases fit TRBD1. V shed 5 bases, J shed 7 bases, and the junction held 3 bases outside the gene matches. Looked up from germline, CDR1 is DFQATT and CDR2 is SNEGSKA (reference sequence). The CDR3 runs 12 residues. The CDR3 coding sequence is TGCAGTGCTGGACAGGGCAGCGGGGAGCTGTTTTTT. Translating gives CSAGQGSGELFF.

In nucleotides, the CDR3 is TGTGCCAGCAGCGCTCCTCCGAGCAATGAGCAGTTCTTC. Its translation: CASSAPPSNEQFF. The chain joins TRBV9 to TRBJ2-1; the D is unclear. The CDR3 loop spans 13 amino acids. V lost 3 bases and J 6 bases, leaving 10 bases between the germline ends. Germline CDR1 reads SGDLS; CDR2 reads YYNGEE.

This rearrangement joins TRBV19 to TRBJ1-5; D unresolved. The CDR3 contains 19 residues. The germline gives CDR1 LNHDA, CDR2 SQIVND (reference sequence). The V end was cut by 5 bases, the J end by 0 bases, with 23 bases between. The CDR3: CASSGERRANPYSNQPQHF. The CDR3 coding sequence is TGTGCCAGTAGTGGAGAGCGCCGGGCCAACCCCTATAGCAATCAGCCCCAGCATTTT.

V gene TRBV15 combines with J gene TRBJ2-5; 11 nucleotides align to TRBD2. Germline CDR1 is LNHNV and CDR2 is YYDKDF (reference sequence). This CDR3 region has 18 residues. The V gene end was trimmed by 2 bases and the J gene end by 5 bases; junction bases not matched to a gene: 13. The CDR3 DNA reads TGTGCCACCAGCAGACAGACTAGCGGGGCTCTGAAGAGGGAGACCCAGTACTTC. It is translated as CATSRQTSGALKRETQYF.

DNA of the CDR3: TGTGCCAGCAGCCCGACAGCTATCTACAATGAGCAGTTCTTC. As protein: CASSPTAIYNEQFF. The chain uses TRBV7-9 and TRBJ2-1, with D perhaps matching TRBD1 (5 bases). V was shortened by 5 bases and J by 3 bases, with 11 bases between the two germline ends. Germline CDR1 is SEHNR and CDR2 is FQNEAQ (reference sequence). The CDR3 has 14 amino acids.

The chain has TRBV28 and TRBJ2-5; D uncertain. Trimming removed 1 base at V and 1 base at J, with 7 bases between. The germline CDR1 and CDR2 sequences are MDHEN and SYDVKM. The CDR3 spans 14 residues. The CDR3 DNA reads as TGTGCCAGCAGTTTATTGTCACCCCAAGAGACCCAGTACTTC. Translated, it gives CASSLLSPQETQYF. The whole variable domain, filled in from reference TRBV28 and TRBJ2-5, reads DVKVTQSSRYLVKRTGEKVFLECVQDMDHENMFWYRQDPGLGLRLIYFSYDVKMKEKGDIPEGYSVSREKKERFSLILESASTNQTSMYLCASSLLSPQETQYFGPGTRLLVL.

This clonotype appeared a few times. The chain is built from TRBV29-1 and TRBJ1-2; a possible D gene is TRBD1 (6 bases). Trimming cost V 4 bases and J 2 bases, with 17 bases left between them. CDR3 length: 15 amino acids. From germline, CDR1 is SQVTM and CDR2 ANQGSEA. DNA of the CDR3: TGCAGCGTTGTATGGTACGTCACAGGGAACTATGGCTACACCTTC. It yields the protein CSVVWYVTGNYGYTF.

This clonotype came up a few times. The chain recombines TRBV12-3 or TRBV12-4 with TRBJ2-1; D perhaps matches TRBD1 (6 bases). This CDR3 is 15 amino acids long. V was shortened by 7 bases and J by 2 bases, with 15 bases between the two germline ends. DNA for the CDR3: TGTGCCAGCACCTTAGGGGGTCTCACCTACAATGAGCAGTTCTTC. It is translated as CASTLGGLTYNEQFF.

This clonotype was seen a few times. V is TRBV11-2 and J is TRBJ1-1, with D uncertain. The CDR3 runs to 15 residues. V lost 1 base to trimming and J lost 4 bases, with 13 bases between them. CDR1 and CDR2 (germline): SGHAT, FQNNGV. CDR3 sequence: CASSLGFGDGTEAFF. The DNA for the CDR3 is TGTGCCAGCAGCTTAGGGTTCGGGGATGGCACTGAAGCTTTCTTT.

The chain combines TRBV18 with TRBJ2-7; D is undetermined. Germline values: CDR1 KGHSH, CDR2 LQKENI. Trimming removed 4 bases at V and 7 bases at J, with 14 bases between. The CDR3 has 13 residues. The CDR3 protein is CASSRGDIGEQYF. The CDR3 DNA reads as TGTGCCAGCTCACGGGGTGACATCGGGGAGCAGTACTTC.

The V call is TRBV7-2, the J call TRBJ2-7, with TRBD1 matching 7 bases. CDR3 length equals 14 residues. Germline V CDR1 and CDR2: SGHTA, FQGNSA. V shed 5 bases and J 2 bases; nucleotides not matched to a gene: 6. CDR3 nucleotides: TGTGCCAGCAGCATCTCCGGGACAGCCTACGAGCAGTACTTC. Translated, it gives CASSISGTAYEQYF.